This entry features one T cell receptor (beta chain) sequence. What it binds is not known. This entry belongs to a study of regulatory and conventional T cells in RAG deficiency. Study-level results: Omenn CD25-high CD127-low cells may be activated cells, not true Tregs. Omenn patients showed >90% Treg-Tconv overlap and shorter CDR3 lengths.

Genomic DNA came from blood conventional CD4+ T cells gated CD25-low CD127-high. Trimming shortened V by 1 base and J by 0 bases, and 15 bases separated the two germline ends. Germline lookup yields CDR1 MGHRA and CDR2 YSYEKL. This CDR3 contains 17 residues. Sequenced by immunoSEQ multiplex PCR; TCRdb stores in-frame clones only, minus some. In the table there are more than 20,000 clones, 90% to 95% of which are singletons. The same sample was also used in a study of regulatory T cells. That study reports: Amplification used 52 TRBV primers and 13 TRBJ primers.

The chain uses TRBV4-1 and TRBJ1-1, with D uncertain. The sequence derives from a human donor in good health. Sequencing was done on a sample of CD4+ T cells sorted from blood. As DNA, the CDR3 is TGCGCCAGCAGCCAAGGCCGGGCCCTGGCCGTGAACACTGAAGCTTTCTTT. The encoded protein is CASSQGRALAVNTEAFF.